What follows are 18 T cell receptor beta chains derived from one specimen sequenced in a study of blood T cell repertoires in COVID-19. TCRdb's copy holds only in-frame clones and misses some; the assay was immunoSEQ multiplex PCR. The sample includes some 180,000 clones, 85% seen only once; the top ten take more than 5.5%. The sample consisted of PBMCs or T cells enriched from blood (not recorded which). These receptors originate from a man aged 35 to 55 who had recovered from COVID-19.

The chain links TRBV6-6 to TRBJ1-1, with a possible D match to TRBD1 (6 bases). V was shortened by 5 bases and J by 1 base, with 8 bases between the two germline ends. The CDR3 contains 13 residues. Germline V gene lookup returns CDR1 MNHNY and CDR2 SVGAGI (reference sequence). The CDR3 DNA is TGTGCCAGCAGTACGGGACAGAACACTGAAGCTTTCTTT. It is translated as CASSTGQNTEAFF.

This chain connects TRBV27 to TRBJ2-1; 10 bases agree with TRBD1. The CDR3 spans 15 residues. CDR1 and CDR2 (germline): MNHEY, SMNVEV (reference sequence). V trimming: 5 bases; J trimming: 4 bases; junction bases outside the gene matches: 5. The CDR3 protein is CASSAGTGAYNEQFF. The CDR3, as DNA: TGTGCCAGCAGTGCAGGGACAGGGGCTTACAATGAGCAGTTCTTC.

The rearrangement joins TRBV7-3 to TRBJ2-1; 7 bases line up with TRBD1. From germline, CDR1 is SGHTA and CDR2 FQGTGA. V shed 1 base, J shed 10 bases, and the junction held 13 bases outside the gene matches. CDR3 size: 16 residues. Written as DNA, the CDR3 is TGTGCCAGCAGCTTAAATCCCGGGAAGGGGGCTAGCGAGCAGTTCTTC. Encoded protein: CASSLNPGKGASEQFF.

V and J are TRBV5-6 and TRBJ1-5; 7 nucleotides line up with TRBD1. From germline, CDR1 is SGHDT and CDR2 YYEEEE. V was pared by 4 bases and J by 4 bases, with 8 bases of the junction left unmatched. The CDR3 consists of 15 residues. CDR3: CASSHGTENNQPQHF. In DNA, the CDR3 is TGTGCCAGCAGCCATGGGACAGAGAATAATCAGCCCCAGCATTTT. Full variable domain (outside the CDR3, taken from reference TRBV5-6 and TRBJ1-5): DAGVTQSPTHLIKTRGQQVTLRCSPKSGHDTVSWYQQALGQGPQFIFQYYEEEERQRGNFPDRFSGHQFPNYSSELNVNALLLGDSALYLCASSHGTENNQPQHFGDGTRLSIL.

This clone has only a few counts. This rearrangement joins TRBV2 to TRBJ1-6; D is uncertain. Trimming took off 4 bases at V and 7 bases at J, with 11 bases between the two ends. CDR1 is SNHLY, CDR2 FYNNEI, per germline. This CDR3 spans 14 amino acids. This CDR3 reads CASSVLVSNSPLHF. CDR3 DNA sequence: TGTGCCAGCAGTGTTTTGGTGAGCAATTCACCCCTCCACTTT.

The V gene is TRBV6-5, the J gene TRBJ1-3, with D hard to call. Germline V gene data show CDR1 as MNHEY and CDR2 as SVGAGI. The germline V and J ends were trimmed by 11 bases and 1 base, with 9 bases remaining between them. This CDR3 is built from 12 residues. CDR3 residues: CASLSSGNTIYF. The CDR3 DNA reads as TGTGCCTCGTTGTCGTCTGGAAACACCATATATTTT.

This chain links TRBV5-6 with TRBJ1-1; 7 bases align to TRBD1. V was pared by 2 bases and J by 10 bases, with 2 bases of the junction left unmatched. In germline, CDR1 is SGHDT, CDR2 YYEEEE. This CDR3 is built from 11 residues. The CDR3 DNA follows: TGTGCCAGCAGCTTTGGACAGGTAGCTTTCTTT. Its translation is CASSFGQVAFF.

The chain's CDR3 is CASSLVSGRAGELFF. The CDR3 DNA reads TGTGCCAGCAGCTTAGTTAGCGGGAGAGCCGGGGAGCTGTTTTTT. The genes are TRBV7-2 and TRBJ2-2; 9 positions match TRBD2. Trimming at V came to 1 base and at J to 6 bases, leaving 3 bases not matched to a gene. This CDR3 comprises 15 residues. The germline V gene encodes CDR1 SGHTA and CDR2 FQGNSA.

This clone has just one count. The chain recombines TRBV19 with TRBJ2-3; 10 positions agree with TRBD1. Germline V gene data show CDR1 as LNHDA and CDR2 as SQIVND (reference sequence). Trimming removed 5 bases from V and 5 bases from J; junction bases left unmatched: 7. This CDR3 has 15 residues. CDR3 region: CASSGRTGGGDTQYF. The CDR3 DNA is TGTGCCAGTAGTGGACGGACAGGGGGTGGAGATACGCAGTATTTT.

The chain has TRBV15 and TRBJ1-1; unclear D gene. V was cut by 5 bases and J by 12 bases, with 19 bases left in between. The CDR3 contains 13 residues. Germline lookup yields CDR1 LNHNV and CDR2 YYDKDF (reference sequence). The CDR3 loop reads CATSSSGWGATFF. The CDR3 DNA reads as TGTGCCACCAGCTCCTCAGGTTGGGGAGCCACTTTCTTT.

CDR3: CASSLNTGMGSTDTQYF. CDR3 nucleotides: TGTGCCAGCAGCTTGAATACAGGGATGGGCAGCACAGATACGCAGTATTTT. The rearrangement joins TRBV11-3 to TRBJ2-3, with D tentatively TRBD1 (6 bases). The CDR3 extends over 17 amino acids. CDR1 and CDR2 (germline): SGHNT, YENEEA. V lost 3 bases to trimming and J lost 0 bases, with 16 bases between them. The full variable domain, with the rest looked up from reference TRBV11-3 and TRBJ2-3, is EAGVVQSPRYKIIEKKQPVAFWCNPISGHNTLYWYLQNLGQGPELLIRYENEEAVDDSQLPKDRFSAERLKGVDSTLKIQPAELGDSAVYLCASSLNTGMGSTDTQYFGPGTRLTVL.

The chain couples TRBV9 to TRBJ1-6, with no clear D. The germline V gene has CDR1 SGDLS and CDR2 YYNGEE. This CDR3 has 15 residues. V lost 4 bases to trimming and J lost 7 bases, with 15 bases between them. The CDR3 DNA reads TGTGCCAGCAGCATAGGCCGGGAGGACAATTCACCCCTCCACTTT. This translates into CASSIGREDNSPLHF.

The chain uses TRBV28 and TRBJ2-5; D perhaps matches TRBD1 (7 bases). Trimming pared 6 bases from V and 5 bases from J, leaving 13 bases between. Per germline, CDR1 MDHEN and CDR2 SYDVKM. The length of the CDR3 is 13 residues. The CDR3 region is CASRSSGGETQYF. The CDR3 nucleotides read TGTGCCAGCAGATCCTCAGGGGGGGAGACCCAGTACTTC.

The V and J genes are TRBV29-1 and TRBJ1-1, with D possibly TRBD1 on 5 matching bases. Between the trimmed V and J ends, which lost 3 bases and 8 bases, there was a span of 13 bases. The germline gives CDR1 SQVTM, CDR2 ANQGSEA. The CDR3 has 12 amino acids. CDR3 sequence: CSVEGQNIEAFF. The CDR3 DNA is TGCAGCGTTGAGGGGCAGAATATAGAAGCTTTCTTT.

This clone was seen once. CDR3: CASSIQGVNSPLHF. The CDR3 nucleotides are TGTGCCAGTAGTATCCAGGGGGTCAATTCACCCCTCCACTTT. This sequence joins TRBV19 and TRBJ1-6, with TRBD1 identical over 7 bases. Unmatched junction bases numbered 3, after V lost 3 bases and J lost 7 bases. Germline CDR1 reads LNHDA; CDR2 reads SQIVND (reference sequence). The CDR3 contains 14 residues.

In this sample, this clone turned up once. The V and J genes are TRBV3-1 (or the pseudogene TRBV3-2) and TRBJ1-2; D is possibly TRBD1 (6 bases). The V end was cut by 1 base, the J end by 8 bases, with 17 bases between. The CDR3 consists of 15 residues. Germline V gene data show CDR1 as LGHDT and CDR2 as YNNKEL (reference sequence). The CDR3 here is CASSQVRGGARGYTF. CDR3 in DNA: TGTGCCAGCAGCCAAGTTCGAGGGGGAGCTAGAGGCTACACCTTC.

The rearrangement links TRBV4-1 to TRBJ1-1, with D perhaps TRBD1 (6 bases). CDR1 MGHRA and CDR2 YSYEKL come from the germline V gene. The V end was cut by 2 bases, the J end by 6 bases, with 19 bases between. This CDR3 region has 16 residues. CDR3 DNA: TGCGCCAGCAGCCAAACGACACAGGGAAGGGTCGCTGAAGCTTTCTTT. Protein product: CASSQTTQGRVAEAFF.

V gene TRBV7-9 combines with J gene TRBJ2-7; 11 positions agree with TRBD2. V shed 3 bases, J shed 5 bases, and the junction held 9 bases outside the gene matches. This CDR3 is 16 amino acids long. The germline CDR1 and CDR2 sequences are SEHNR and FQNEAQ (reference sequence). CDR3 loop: CASSFPRSSGRDEQYF. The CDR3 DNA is TGTGCCAGCAGCTTCCCTCGGAGTAGCGGGAGGGACGAGCAGTACTTC.